These 26 T cell receptor beta chains were all obtained from the same sample, sequenced in a study of blood T cells in healthy people across ages. Alongside a J-beta primer mix, a sample-barcoded 5' primer served in a second PCR lasting about 7 to 12 cycles. TCRdb used MiXCR to reprocess the 5' RACE reads, holding one entry per CDR3 protein. This sample has about 1.6 million distinct CDR3 sequences, with about 35% found just once. The sequenced sample consisted of blood. These receptors all come from a woman aged 25-40 years in good health.

This clonotype was seen a handful of times. The chain employs TRBV6-1 and TRBJ2-7, with TRBD1 identical over 10 bases. The CDR3 length is 18 residues. V shed 4 bases, J shed 2 bases, and the junction held 14 bases outside the gene matches. The germline V gene encodes CDR1 MNHNS and CDR2 SASEGT. CDR3 bases: TGTGCCAGCAGTGCCGAGGACAGGGGGGCAGACTACCCCTACGAGCAGTACTTC. This gives the protein CASSAEDRGADYPYEQYF.

The rearrangement uses TRBV11-2 and TRBJ2-1; D might be TRBD1 (9 bases). The V and J ends lost 6 bases and 7 bases respectively, with 22 bases between them. Germline CDR1 reads SGHAT; CDR2 reads FQNNGV. CDR3 length equals 16 residues. The chain's CDR3 is CASRTLAGQGRNEQFF. CDR3 bases: TGTGCCAGCAGGACATTAGCGGGACAGGGTAGGAATGAGCAGTTCTTC.

The chain uses TRBV28 and TRBJ2-2; possible D gene TRBD1, 5 bases. CDR1 and CDR2 (germline): MDHEN, SYDVKM. V was shortened by 7 bases and J by 7 bases, with 10 bases between the two germline ends. This CDR3 is 12 amino acids long. In DNA, the CDR3 is TGTGCCAGCACCCCCAGGGTCGGGGAGCTGTTTTTT. Its protein is CASTPRVGELFF.

This clonotype was observed a handful of times. The chain couples TRBV12-3 or TRBV12-4 to TRBJ2-7; no reliable D call. This CDR3 comprises 13 residues. Trimming shortened V by 3 bases and J by 3 bases, and 9 bases separated the two germline ends. CDR3 residues: CASSFARFYEQYF. The CDR3 coding sequence is TGTGCCAGCAGTTTTGCGCGATTCTACGAGCAGTACTTC.

This clonotype was found a few times. The rearrangement joins TRBV20-1 to TRBJ2-3; 12 bases agree with TRBD2. V trimming: 6 bases; J trimming: 4 bases; junction bases outside the gene matches: 11. CDR3 length: 16 residues. Germline V gene lookup returns CDR1 DFQATT and CDR2 SNEGSKA (reference sequence). The CDR3 bases are TGCAGTGCCCGACGACTAGCGGGAGTAGAGGCAGATACGCAGTATTTT. Translating gives CSARRLAGVEADTQYF.

This clonotype was counted a few times. The chain couples TRBV10-2 to TRBJ1-2; a possible D gene is TRBD1 (5 bases). The CDR3 is made up of 12 amino acids. Germline V gives CDR1 WSHSY, CDR2 SAAADI. V lost 7 bases and J lost 4, with 10 bases in between. The chain's CDR3 is CASNKDSYGYTF. As DNA, the CDR3 is TGCGCCAGCAACAAAGACAGCTATGGCTACACCTTC.

A few counts support this clonotype. J is TRBJ2-7 and V is TRBV11-2, with D unclear. CDR3 length equals 12 residues. Trimming shortened V by 0 bases and J by 7 bases, and 7 bases separated the two germline ends. Germline V gene sequence: CDR1 SGHAT, CDR2 FQNNGV. CDR3 sequence reads: CASSLDGREQYF. The CDR3 coding sequence is TGTGCCAGCAGCTTAGACGGAAGGGAGCAGTACTTC.

This clonotype was detected ten times or more. The chain uses TRBV7-9 and TRBJ2-7; perhaps TRBD2 as D (5 bases). V lost 5 bases to trimming and J lost 3 bases, with 17 bases between them. CDR1 and CDR2 from the germline V gene are SEHNR and FQNEAQ (reference sequence). This CDR3 spans 15 amino acids. The CDR3 region is CASSPSSGLDYEQYF. DNA of the CDR3: TGTGCCAGCAGCCCAAGCAGTGGACTCGACTACGAGCAGTACTTC. The whole variable domain, remainder taken from reference TRBV7-9 and TRBJ2-7, is DTGVSQNPRHKITKRGQNVTFRCDPISEHNRLYWYRQTLGQGPEFLTYFQNEAQLEKSRLLSDRFSAERPKGSFSTLEIQRTEQGDSAMYLCASSPSSGLDYEQYFGPGTRLTVT.

The table lists this clonotype with a few counts. The chain links TRBV28 to TRBJ2-7; TRBD1 agrees at 8 bases. V shed 6 bases and J 1 base; nucleotides not matched to a gene: 11. CDR1 and CDR2 from the germline V gene are MDHEN and SYDVKM. This CDR3 region has 16 residues. DNA for the CDR3: TGTGCCAGCAGCCATGGTCCCGGGACAGGTTCCTACGAGCAGTACTTC. It codes for CASSHGPGTGSYEQYF.

This chain uses TRBV6-5 with TRBJ1-1; TRBD1 might be the D (5 bases). Germline V gene lookup returns CDR1 MNHEY and CDR2 SVGAGI. Trimming took 7 bases from V and 4 from J, leaving 13 bases between them. This CDR3 contains 13 residues. As DNA, the CDR3 is TGTGCCAGCATTCCGTACGGGACCACTGAAGCTTTCTTT. It specifies CASIPYGTTEAFF.

On this clonotype: One junction end disagrees with the germline gene, perhaps due to a read error. This sequence joins TRBV6-2 or TRBV6-3 and TRBJ2-6; D tentatively fits TRBD1 or TRBD2 (5 bases each). The germline V gene encodes CDR1 MNHEY and CDR2 SVGEGT. The CDR3 has 18 amino acids. In nucleotides, the CDR3 is TGTGCCAGCAGTTACGAGGCCCCGGGGAACTCTGGGGCCAACGTCCCGACTTTC. It specifies CASSYEAPGNSGANVPTF.

Comments on this clonotype: Germline and junction disagree at one end, which may indicate a read error. The V and J genes are TRBV7-9 and TRBJ1-2, with D unclear. Germline-derived CDR1 and CDR2 are SEHNR and FQNEAQ (reference sequence). This CDR3 has 12 amino acids. Here the CDR3 reads CTSSSGGYGYTF. The DNA for the CDR3 is TGTACCAGCAGCTCAGGAGGCTATGGCTACACCTTC.

The chain carries TRBV20-1 and TRBJ2-3; 13 bases are shared with TRBD2. The CDR3 runs 15 residues. Trimming removed 3 bases from V and 9 bases from J; junction bases left unmatched: 9. Germline V gene data show CDR1 as DFQATT and CDR2 as SNEGSKA (reference sequence). The CDR3 region has the DNA TGCAGTGCTAGTCTAACTAGCGGGGGGGCGTGGACGCAGTATTTT. Translating it yields CSASLTSGGAWTQYF.

This sequence joins TRBV6-1 and TRBJ2-1; D is undetermined. Germline values: CDR1 MNHNS, CDR2 SASEGT. This CDR3 region has 15 residues. V was clipped by 1 base and J by 0 bases, with 7 bases between them. CDR3 sequence: CASSEEFSSYNEQFF. The CDR3 nucleotides are TGTGCCAGCAGTGAAGAATTTAGCTCCTACAATGAGCAGTTCTTC.

V usage is TRBV29-1 and J usage is TRBJ1-1; TRBD1 is a possible D gene (5 bases). The germline V gene has CDR1 SQVTM and CDR2 ANQGSEA. This CDR3 has 14 amino acids. The V end was cut by 7 bases, the J end by 0 bases, with 15 bases between. The CDR3 nucleotides read TGCAGCGAGCTCAGGGTTGAGATGAACACTGAAGCTTTCTTT. Translation gives CSELRVEMNTEAFF.

V is TRBV5-4 and J is TRBJ2-6; 9 nucleotides match TRBD1. CDR1 SGHNT and CDR2 YYREEE come from the germline V gene (reference sequence). After removal of 3 bases from V and 1 base from J, the junction contained 5 bases not matched to a gene. This CDR3 spans 17 amino acids. The CDR3 is CASSSGQGRSGANVLTF. DNA for the CDR3: TGTGCCAGCAGCTCGGGACAGGGTCGGTCTGGGGCCAACGTCCTGACTTTC.

This clonotype was seen more than once but under ten times. CDR3 protein: CASSNLVADTQYF. In DNA, the CDR3 is TGCGCCAGCAGCAACCTAGTTGCAGATACGCAGTATTTT. V usage is TRBV5-1 and J usage is TRBJ2-3; no clear D gene. The CDR3 is made up of 13 amino acids. The V gene lost 4 bases and the J gene lost 4 bases, with 10 bases spanning the gap. Germline assignment: CDR1 SGHRS and CDR2 YFSETQ.

V is TRBV27 and J is TRBJ1-3; D possibly corresponds to TRBD1 (6 bases). The CDR3 length is 15 residues. Per germline, CDR1 MNHEY and CDR2 SMNVEV (reference sequence). The V end lost 3 bases, the J end lost 2 bases, and 11 bases lay between the germline ends. The CDR3 spells CASSLRGAAGNTIYF. CDR3 coding DNA: TGTGCCAGCAGTTTGCGGGGGGCGGCTGGAAACACCATATATTTT.

This clonotype was seen a handful of times. The V and J genes are TRBV4-1 and TRBJ2-2, with 13 bases that match TRBD2. Germline loops: CDR1 MGHRA, CDR2 YSYEKL. The V and J ends lost 5 bases and 8 bases, in that order; junction bases with no gene match: 11. There are 17 residues in the CDR3. The CDR3 loop is CASSEPWTSGRTGELFF. The CDR3 nucleotides are TGCGCCAGCAGCGAACCCTGGACTAGCGGGAGAACAGGGGAGCTGTTTTTT.

This rearrangement joins TRBV5-1 to TRBJ2-1; a weak D match, TRBD2 (6 bases). CDR1 is SGHRS, CDR2 YFSETQ, per germline. This CDR3 has 16 amino acids. Deletions cut 3 bases from V and 3 bases from J, with 16 bases between. CDR3 DNA sequence: TGCGCCAGCAGCTCCATCGGAAAAGCGGGCTACAATGAGCAGTTCTTC. It is translated as CASSSIGKAGYNEQFF.

The chain uses TRBV5-1 and TRBJ2-1; TRBD2 matches 7 bases. The V segment lost 4 bases and the J segment 0 bases; nucleotides outside the gene matches: 7. The CDR3 has 16 residues. The germline V gene has CDR1 SGHRS and CDR2 YFSETQ. CDR3: CASSRPSGDSYNEQFF. In nucleotides, the CDR3 is TGCGCCAGCAGCCGACCAAGCGGGGACTCCTACAATGAGCAGTTCTTC.

The chain recombines TRBV20-1 with TRBJ1-1; 7 nucleotides align to TRBD1. Trimming at V came to 6 bases and at J to 2 bases, leaving 9 bases not matched to a gene. Germline V CDR1 and CDR2: DFQATT, SNEGSKA (reference sequence). The CDR3 consists of 14 residues. The CDR3 sequence is CSATPTGRNTEAFF. Here the CDR3 DNA reads TGCAGTGCAACGCCGACAGGGAGAAACACTGAAGCTTTCTTT.

This clonotype appeared once. The chain employs TRBV7-9 and TRBJ1-6; the D is unclear. The V gene lost 5 bases and the J gene lost 0 bases, with 11 bases spanning the gap. This CDR3 region has 16 residues. Germline V gene sequence: CDR1 SEHNR, CDR2 FQNEAQ (reference sequence). Here the CDR3 reads CASSTSGGSYNSPLHF. As DNA, the CDR3 is TGTGCCAGCAGCACCAGTGGTGGCTCCTATAATTCACCCCTCCACTTT.

V usage is TRBV12-3 or TRBV12-4 and J usage is TRBJ1-1, with D maybe TRBD1 (6 bases). With 7 bases removed from V and 1 base from J, the gap between germline ends came to 10 bases. The CDR3 consists of 13 residues. The CDR3 DNA follows: TGTGCCAGCATCCTAGGGGGGAACACTGAAGCTTTCTTT. Encoded protein: CASILGGNTEAFF.

The J gene is TRBJ1-5, the V gene TRBV6-1; perhaps TRBD1 as D (5 bases). The CDR3 runs to 16 residues. Germline V gene data show CDR1 as MNHNS and CDR2 as SASEGT. V was trimmed by 4 bases and J by 4 bases, leaving 17 bases between them. This CDR3 reads CASSAPGRGGNQPQHF. The CDR3 nucleotides read TGTGCCAGCAGTGCTCCTGGACGGGGGGGGAATCAGCCCCAGCATTTT.

This CDR3 reads CASSQDQETREGTEAFF. Here the CDR3 DNA reads TGCGCCAGCAGCCAAGATCAGGAAACTCGGGAAGGCACTGAAGCTTTCTTT. The chain has TRBV4-1 and TRBJ1-1; D gene ambiguous. This CDR3 has 17 residues. Trimming removed 0 bases from V and 4 bases from J, with 18 bases in between. Germline values: CDR1 MGHRA, CDR2 YSYEKL.